This TCR beta chain was captured in a study of OX40 agonist ivuxolimab in advanced cancers. In the study overall: Ivuxolimab was delivered to patients intravenously every 2 weeks at doses spanning 0.01 to 10 mg/kg.

Clones were sequenced by immunoSEQ multiplex PCR, and TCRdb holds only the in-frame ones, with some missing. The sample holds 20,000 to 25,000 clones, roughly 82% seen once. Trimming left V 4 bases short and J 2 bases short, with 13 bases between. The germline gives CDR1 SEHNR, CDR2 FQNEAQ (reference sequence). This CDR3 is 15 amino acids long. This clonotype was obtained from an adult with an advanced solid tumor such as melanoma, head and neck, liver or kidney cancer. The sample here was CD4+ or CD8+ T cells sorted from blood, taken in a trial of the OX40 agonist ivuxolimab. This chain connects TRBV7-9 to TRBJ2-3; a weak D match, TRBD1 (6 bases). CDR3 in DNA: TGTGCCAGCAGCTCCCGGGACATACTCACAGATACGCAGTATTTT. Amino acids: CASSSRDILTDTQYF.